What follows is one TCR beta chain and its context. What it recognizes is unknown. CDR3 length: 16 residues. CDR1 KGHSH and CDR2 LQKENI come from the germline V gene. Between the trimmed V and J ends, which lost 2 bases and 10 bases, there was a span of 18 bases. RNA transcripts provided the source from which TCR beta CDR3 regions were amplified. The study used the HTBI primer set for a first-round RT-PCR of the TCR CDR3. MiXCR was run by TCRdb on the multiplex PCR reads, yielding one entry per CDR3 protein. This table has more than 500,000 distinct CDR3 sequences, 15% to 20% appearing once. Extraction of PBMCs used roughly 9.3 ml of fresh peripheral blood. The data belong to a study of T cells in Graves' hyperthyroidism and ophthalmopathy. Study-wide points: Progression to ophthalmopathy was predicted a median of approximately 6.4 months early. Clonotypes that were expanded in thyroid above 0.001 mostly appeared in blood too.

The sequence was collected from a woman aged 25 to 39 with Graves' ophthalmopathy. The chain uses TRBV18 and TRBJ1-6, with D hard to call. The sequenced material came from blood. The CDR3 spells CASSPKTPLAGSPLHF. CDR3 nucleotide sequence: TGTGCCAGCTCACCAAAAACTCCACTAGCGGGGTCACCCCTCCACTTT.